Below are 20 T cell receptor beta chains sequenced from a single sample in a study of CD8+CD57+ T cells in acquired aplastic anemia. The authors sequenced patients whose flow cytometry had shown CD8+CD57+ cell expansion. Genomic DNA, the template, was used for profiling of the TCR beta VDJ and CDR3. One entry per CDR3 protein, called by TCRdb with MiXCR from the reads. The sample lists 180,000 or so distinct CDR3 sequences, roughly 60% occurring once. Sequenced sample: sorted CD4+, CD8+, or CD8+CD57+ T cells (not recorded which) from PBMCs. These receptors all stem from a human donor with aplastic anemia.

V is TRBV6-1 and J is TRBJ1-2; TRBD1 matches at 7 bases. Trimming cost V 6 bases and J 6 bases; bases outside gene matches: 13. From germline, CDR1 is MNHNS and CDR2 SASEGT. The CDR3 contains 15 residues. The CDR3 nucleotides are TGTGCCAGCAGCCTACGACAGGGTTATTGGGATGGCTACACCTTC. It encodes CASSLRQGYWDGYTF.

V and J are TRBV7-2 and TRBJ2-3; TRBD2 aligns across 7 bases. V was clipped by 7 bases and J by 1 base; unmatched bases: 8. The CDR3 has 15 amino acids. In germline, CDR1 is SGHTA, CDR2 FQGNSA. The CDR3, as DNA: TGTGCCAGCACCAACGGGGGGTCCCGCACAGATACGCAGTATTTT. As protein: CASTNGGSRTDTQYF.

This clonotype was detected once. The V call is TRBV6-1, the J call TRBJ2-3; TRBD2 might be the D (7 bases). The CDR3 spans 15 residues. Trimming cost V 6 bases and J 8 bases, with 21 bases left between them. The germline V gene has CDR1 MNHNS and CDR2 SASEGT. The CDR3 spells CASRRTQGGGGTQYF. The CDR3 nucleotides are TGTGCCAGCAGAAGGACACAGGGAGGGGGGGGTACGCAGTATTTT.

The genes are TRBV20-1 and TRBJ2-1, with 7 positions matching TRBD1. This CDR3 region has 13 residues. From germline, CDR1 is DFQATT and CDR2 SNEGSKA (reference sequence). J gave up 10 bases and V 5 bases, and 11 bases lay outside the gene matches. The CDR3 DNA is TGCAGTGCTTTAGCTGGGACAGTTGGGGAGCAGTTCTTC. This translates into CSALAGTVGEQFF.

The sample holds many counts of this clonotype. This sequence joins TRBV7-8 and TRBJ2-3, with TRBD2 matching over 8 bases. Trimming took 4 bases from V and 7 from J; bases not matched to a gene: 7. CDR1 and CDR2 (germline): SGHVS, FQNEAQ. The CDR3 loop spans 14 amino acids. The DNA for the CDR3 is TGTGCCAGCAGCTCACCGGGGGGGGAAAATACGCAGTATTTT. Translated, it gives CASSSPGGENTQYF. The variable domain in full, completed from reference TRBV7-8 and TRBJ2-3, reads GAGVSQSPRYKVAKRGQDVALRCDPISGHVSLFWYQQALGQGPEFLTYFQNEAQLDKSGLPSDRFFAERPEGSVSTLKIQRTQQEDSAVYLCASSSPGGENTQYFGPGTRLTVL.

This clonotype has at least ten counts. The chain has TRBV11-2 and TRBJ2-1; 10 nucleotides match TRBD2. CDR3 length equals 19 residues. The germline V gene encodes CDR1 SGHAT and CDR2 FQNNGV. V lost 4 bases, J lost 0 bases, and 12 bases stayed unmatched. Here the CDR3 DNA reads TGTGCCAGCAGCTGGGGGGGGACTAGCGCTAGAAGCTCCTACAATGAGCAGTTCTTC. This gives the protein CASSWGGTSARSSYNEQFF.

This chain uses TRBV9 with TRBJ2-5; D is possibly TRBD2 (6 bases). This CDR3 has 15 residues. V was trimmed by 4 bases and J by 2 bases, leaving 15 bases between them. Germline assignment: CDR1 SGDLS and CDR2 YYNGEE. The CDR3 DNA follows: TGTGCCAGCAGCTCAAGGGGTCGGGGGCAAGAGACCCAGTACTTC. The encoded protein is CASSSRGRGQETQYF.

This clonotype showed up many times. The CDR3 loop is CASSLVGDLNYGYTF. The CDR3 nucleotides are TGTGCCAGCAGTTTAGTTGGCGATTTAAACTATGGCTACACCTTC. The chain couples TRBV12-3 or TRBV12-4 to TRBJ1-2; D is unresolved. Trimming took off 1 base at V and 2 bases at J, with 11 bases between the two ends. This CDR3 is 15 amino acids long.

The chain carries TRBV19 and TRBJ2-5, with TRBD2 identical over 7 bases. With 5 bases clipped from V and 2 bases from J, the junction kept 11 bases outside the gene matches. Germline values: CDR1 LNHDA, CDR2 SQIVND (reference sequence). The CDR3 is 16 amino acids. CDR3 DNA sequence: TGTGCCAGTAGTGTTCCAGCAGCGGGAAGGCAAGAGACCCAGTACTTC. This gives the protein CASSVPAAGRQETQYF.

This clonotype was seen many times. The chain uses TRBV4-1 and TRBJ2-1; D may correspond to TRBD1 or TRBD2 (5 bases each). The germline V and J ends were trimmed by 2 bases and 6 bases, with 17 bases remaining between them. In germline, CDR1 is MGHRA, CDR2 YSYEKL. The CDR3 runs 16 residues. CDR3: CASSQLTGEGFNEQFF. The CDR3 DNA is TGCGCCAGCAGCCAACTCACAGGAGAGGGATTCAATGAGCAGTTCTTC.

As to this clonotype: A much larger clone differs from this one at a single base, so this may be a read error. This chain connects TRBV6-5 to TRBJ1-1; D uncertain. Per the germline V gene, CDR1 is MNHEY and CDR2 is SVGAGI. The ends were cut back, 0 bases at V and 6 bases at J, with 8 bases in the middle. The CDR3 extends over 13 amino acids. This chain's CDR3 is CASSYSSVAEAFF. CDR3 sequence (DNA): TGTGCCAGCAGTTACTCATCAGTAGCTGAAGCTTTCTTT.

This clonotype was seen more than once but under ten times. The chain has TRBV7-8 and TRBJ2-2; a weak D match, TRBD1 (6 bases). In germline, CDR1 is SGHVS, CDR2 FQNEAQ. There are 16 residues in the CDR3. V was shortened by 5 bases and J by 4 bases, with 17 bases between the two germline ends. The chain's CDR3 is CASSVSGGRGTGELFF. The CDR3 DNA sequence: TGTGCCAGCAGCGTGAGTGGGGGCAGGGGCACCGGGGAGCTGTTTTTT.

This clonotype was observed a handful of times. The genes are TRBV7-2 and TRBJ1-4; perhaps TRBD1 as D (5 bases). CDR3 length: 13 amino acids. With 6 bases removed from V and 7 bases from J, the gap between germline ends came to 12 bases. The germline V gene encodes CDR1 SGHTA and CDR2 FQGNSA. The CDR3, as DNA: TGTGCCAGCAGTTATCGGGACTCTGAAAAACTGTTTTTT. Residues: CASSYRDSEKLFF.

This chain uses TRBV20-1 with TRBJ2-1, with 15 bases that match TRBD2. The V gene end was trimmed by 7 bases and the J gene end by 7 bases; junction bases not matched to a gene: 2. The CDR3 extends over 13 amino acids. CDR1 is DFQATT and CDR2 is SNEGSKA in the germline V gene (reference sequence). CDR3 DNA sequence: TGCAGTGGGACTAGCGGGAGGGTAAATGAGCAGTTCTTC. Translation: CSGTSGRVNEQFF.

J is TRBJ2-7 and V is TRBV20-1; weak D call: TRBD1 (7 bases). The ends were cut back, 1 base at V and 3 bases at J, with 16 bases in the middle. The CDR3 runs to 15 residues. The germline CDR1 and CDR2 sequences are DFQATT and SNEGSKA (reference sequence). CDR3 nucleotide sequence: TGCAGTGCTAGAGTAGTAGCGCAGGGGGGCTACGAGCAGTACTTC. It yields the protein CSARVVAQGGYEQYF.

The V call is TRBV15, the J call TRBJ2-7, with TRBD2 identical over 10 bases. Germline V gene data show CDR1 as LNHNV and CDR2 as YYDKDF (reference sequence). The J segment lost 4 bases and the V segment lost 0 bases, leaving 3 bases of the junction unmatched. The CDR3 has 15 residues. The CDR3 loop is CATSRDRAGGYEQYF. For the CDR3, the DNA is TGTGCCACCAGCAGAGATCGAGCGGGGGGGTACGAGCAGTACTTC.

The chain links TRBV7-9 to TRBJ1-2; D not resolved. The CDR3 is made up of 14 amino acids. Trimming took 5 bases from V and 8 from J, leaving 18 bases between them. CDR1 is SEHNR and CDR2 is FQNEAQ in the germline V gene (reference sequence). The CDR3 is CASSRITDTFGYTF. DNA of the CDR3: TGTGCCAGCAGCCGTATTACAGATACATTCGGCTACACCTTC.

This chain links TRBV10-3 with TRBJ2-7; D is possibly TRBD1 (6 bases). Trimming left V 0 bases short and J 2 bases short, with 14 bases between. The CDR3 consists of 16 residues. In germline, CDR1 is ENHRY, CDR2 SYGVKD. The CDR3 DNA reads as TGTGCCATCAGTGAGTCGGCCTCCGACAGGACCTACGAGCAGTACTTC. Residues: CAISESASDRTYEQYF.

The chain links TRBV19 to TRBJ1-1, with D tentatively TRBD1 (5 bases). CDR3 length: 14 residues. V was pared by 3 bases and J by 4 bases, with 12 bases between. Germline V gene data show CDR1 as LNHDA and CDR2 as SQIVND (reference sequence). The CDR3 region has the DNA TGTGCCAGTAGTATGGGGGTGCGGGGCACTGAAGCTTTCTTT. Protein: CASSMGVRGTEAFF. The full variable domain, completed using reference TRBV19 and TRBJ1-1, is DGGITQSPKYLFRKEGQNVTLSCEQNLNHDAMYWYRQDPGQGLRLIYYSQIVNDFQKGDIAEGYSVSREKKESFPLTVTSAQKNPTAFYLCASSMGVRGTEAFFGQGTRLTVV.

The gene calls are TRBV25-1 and TRBJ1-5, with D possibly being TRBD1 (5 bases). CDR1 is MGHDK, CDR2 SYGVNS, per germline. V lost 0 bases, J lost 10 bases, and 16 bases lay in between. CDR3 length: 15 residues. The CDR3 reads CASSEYPRDRYPQHF. CDR3 in DNA: TGTGCCAGCAGTGAATATCCCAGGGATCGGTATCCCCAGCATTTT.